This T cell receptor (beta chain) emerged from a study of cytomegalovirus exposure and HLA in healthy donors. Of note for this clone: Its target is unknown.

PCR amplification relied on 60 Vbeta primers (plus 13 Jbeta primers). The protocol was immunoSEQ multiplex PCR, while the TCRdb copy is restricted to in-frame clones and leaves out a portion. This sample has some 140,000 clones, with about 80% found just once. Donors consisted of healthy bone marrow donors. Study-wide results and caveats: Specificity for CMV antigens was confirmed in vitro for a few of the CMV-associated chains. Later analysis found that TCR beta chains associated with HLA were more clonally expanded than other, equally common chains. Earlier analysis found most TCR beta V segments productive about 87% or about 30% of the time.

Sequencing input: PBMCs. The receptor was derived from a man between 45 and 60 years old in good health and CMV-seronegative.

Written as DNA, the CDR3 is TGTGCCTGGAGGGACAGGGCCCCGTTGAGCAATCAGCCCCAGCATTTT. Its protein product is CAWRDRAPLSNQPQHF. This chain uses TRBV30 with TRBJ1-5, with TRBD1 matching 8 bases. The germline gives CDR1 GTSNPN, CDR2 SVGIG (reference sequence). The CDR3 runs 16 residues. After removal of 3 bases from V and 1 base from J, the junction contained 8 bases not matched to a gene.